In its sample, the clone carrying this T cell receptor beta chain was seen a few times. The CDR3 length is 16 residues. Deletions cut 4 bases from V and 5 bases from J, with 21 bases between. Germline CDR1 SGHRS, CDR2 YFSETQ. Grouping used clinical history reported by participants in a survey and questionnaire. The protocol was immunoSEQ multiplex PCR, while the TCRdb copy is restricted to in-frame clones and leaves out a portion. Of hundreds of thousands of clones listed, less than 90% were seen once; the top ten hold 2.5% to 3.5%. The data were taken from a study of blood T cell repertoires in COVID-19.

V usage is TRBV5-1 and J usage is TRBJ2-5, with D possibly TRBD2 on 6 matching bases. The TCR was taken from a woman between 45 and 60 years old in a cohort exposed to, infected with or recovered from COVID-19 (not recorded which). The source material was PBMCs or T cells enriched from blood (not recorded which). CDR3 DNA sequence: TGCGCCAGCAGCCCCTACGGTAGCGGAGAAGGGGAGACCCAGTACTTC. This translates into CASSPYGSGEGETQYF.